This T cell receptor (beta chain) was observed in a study of CD8 T cells in Susac syndrome. Study-level information: Within the group of sequenced Susac syndrome patients, roughly 6 had active disease and fewer than 10 were in remission.

This clonotype showed up just once. What it recognizes is unknown. TEMRA cells were FACS-enriched, unlike CD8+ and CD4+ T cells, which were negatively isolated. The study, taken as a whole, reports: In Susac syndrome, the CD4+ T cell repertoires did not show clonal expansion.

After removal of 4 bases from V and 9 bases from J, the junction contained 2 bases not matched to a gene. Per the germline V gene, CDR1 is SNHLY and CDR2 is FYNNEI. CDR3 length equals 12 residues. An amount of RNA that ranged from roughly 0.5 to 1 ug was reverse transcribed with random hexamers. Multiplex immunoSEQ PCR targeted 54 Vbeta and 13 Jbeta TCR beta segments. TCRdb re-called the immunoSEQ multiplex PCR reads through MiXCR, storing one row per CDR3 protein. The table includes 150,000 to 200,000 distinct CDR3 sequences, 94% detected once. The receptor comes from a human donor with Susac syndrome. The rearrangement uses TRBV2 and TRBJ2-7, with 11 bases that match TRBD1. The specimen was CD4+ T cells from PBMCs. This chain's CDR3 is CASSGDRGMQYF. The DNA for the CDR3 is TGTGCCAGCAGTGGGGACAGGGGGATGCAGTACTTC.